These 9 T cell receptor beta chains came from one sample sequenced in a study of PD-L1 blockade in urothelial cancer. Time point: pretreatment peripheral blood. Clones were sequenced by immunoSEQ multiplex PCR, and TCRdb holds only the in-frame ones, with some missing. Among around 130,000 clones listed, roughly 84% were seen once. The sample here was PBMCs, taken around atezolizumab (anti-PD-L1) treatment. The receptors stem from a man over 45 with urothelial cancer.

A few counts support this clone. The CDR3 is CASSLGEKQYF. CDR3 DNA sequence: TGCGCCAGCAGCTTGGGAGAGAAGCAGTACTTC. V is TRBV5-1 and J is TRBJ2-7; D is unresolved. Trimming removed 0 bases at V and 8 bases at J, with 6 bases between. Germline lookup yields CDR1 SGHRS and CDR2 YFSETQ. The CDR3 has 11 residues.

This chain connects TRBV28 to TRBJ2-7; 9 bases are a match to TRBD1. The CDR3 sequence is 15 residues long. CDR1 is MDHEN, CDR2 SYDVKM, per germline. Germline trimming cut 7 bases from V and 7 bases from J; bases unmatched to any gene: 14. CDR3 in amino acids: CASTRLTGTGHEQYF. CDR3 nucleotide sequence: TGTGCCAGCACCCGACTAACCGGGACAGGGCATGAGCAGTACTTC.

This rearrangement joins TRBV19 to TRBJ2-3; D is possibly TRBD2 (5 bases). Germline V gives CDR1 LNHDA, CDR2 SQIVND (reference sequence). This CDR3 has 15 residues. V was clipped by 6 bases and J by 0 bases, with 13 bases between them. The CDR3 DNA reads TGTGCCAGTAGACCGGATGGGAGAAGCACAGATACGCAGTATTTT. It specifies CASRPDGRSTDTQYF.

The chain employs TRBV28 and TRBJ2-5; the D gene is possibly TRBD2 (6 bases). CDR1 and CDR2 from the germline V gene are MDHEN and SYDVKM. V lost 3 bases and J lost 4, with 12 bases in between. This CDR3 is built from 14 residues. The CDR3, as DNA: TGTGCCAGCAGTTTTGGCGGGACCGGAGAGACCCAGTACTTC. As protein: CASSFGGTGETQYF.

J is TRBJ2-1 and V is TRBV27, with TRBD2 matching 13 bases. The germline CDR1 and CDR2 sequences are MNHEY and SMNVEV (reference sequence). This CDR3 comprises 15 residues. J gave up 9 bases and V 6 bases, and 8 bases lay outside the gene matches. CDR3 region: CASSRTSGRDGEQFF. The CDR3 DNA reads TGTGCCAGCAGCCGTACTAGCGGGAGGGATGGTGAGCAGTTCTTC.

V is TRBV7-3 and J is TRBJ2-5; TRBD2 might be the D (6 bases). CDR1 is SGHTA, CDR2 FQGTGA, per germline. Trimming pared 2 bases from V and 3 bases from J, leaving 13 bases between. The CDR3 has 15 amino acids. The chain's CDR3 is CASSLFGGAEETQYF. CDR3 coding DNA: TGTGCCAGCAGCTTATTTGGCGGGGCGGAAGAGACCCAGTACTTC.

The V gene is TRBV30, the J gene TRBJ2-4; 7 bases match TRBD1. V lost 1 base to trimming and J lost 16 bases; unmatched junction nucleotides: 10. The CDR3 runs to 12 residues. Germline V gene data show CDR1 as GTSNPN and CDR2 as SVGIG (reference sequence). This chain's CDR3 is CAWSATTGSKYF. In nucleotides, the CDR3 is TGTGCCTGGAGTGCCACGACAGGGTCGAAATACTTC.

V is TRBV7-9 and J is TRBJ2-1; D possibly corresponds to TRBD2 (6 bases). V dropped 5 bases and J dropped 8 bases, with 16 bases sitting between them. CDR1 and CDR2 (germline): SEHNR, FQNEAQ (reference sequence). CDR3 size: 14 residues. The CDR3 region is CASSPQTSLHEQFF. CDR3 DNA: TGTGCCAGCAGCCCCCAGACTAGTTTGCATGAGCAGTTCTTC.

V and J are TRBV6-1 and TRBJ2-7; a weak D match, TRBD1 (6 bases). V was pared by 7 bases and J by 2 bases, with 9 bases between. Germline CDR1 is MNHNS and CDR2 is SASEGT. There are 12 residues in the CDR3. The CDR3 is CASKGGTYEQYF. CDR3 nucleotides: TGTGCCAGCAAAGGGGGAACCTACGAGCAGTACTTC.